This TCR beta chain was retrieved from a study of regulatory T cells in long-lasting Graves disease. CDR3 regions were amplified by Arm-PCR using iRepertoire HTBI primers to build TCR beta libraries. Via MiXCR, TCRdb re-called the multiplex PCR reads, giving one row per CDR3 protein. The table records about 660,000 distinct CDR3 sequences, around 30% of them present only once. The CDR3 is 14 residues long. CDR1 and CDR2 from the germline V gene are SGHAT and FQNNGV. Deletions cut 9 bases from V and 0 bases from J, with 15 bases between. Time point denoted: persistent/refractory GD, antithyroid drugs over 5 years with positive TRAb. With RNA extracted from PBMCs as input, the TCR library was made.

The TCR comes from a female donor with Graves disease. The sequenced sample was peripheral blood mononuclear cells (PBMCs), obtained when the disease was refractory, from a patient treated with antithyroid drugs. The V gene is TRBV11-2, the J gene TRBJ2-7; D may correspond to TRBD1 or TRBD2 (6 bases each). For the CDR3, the DNA is TGTGCCAGTGCAAGGGGGGTGAGCTCCTACGAGCAGTACTTC. Its protein product is CASARGVSSYEQYF.